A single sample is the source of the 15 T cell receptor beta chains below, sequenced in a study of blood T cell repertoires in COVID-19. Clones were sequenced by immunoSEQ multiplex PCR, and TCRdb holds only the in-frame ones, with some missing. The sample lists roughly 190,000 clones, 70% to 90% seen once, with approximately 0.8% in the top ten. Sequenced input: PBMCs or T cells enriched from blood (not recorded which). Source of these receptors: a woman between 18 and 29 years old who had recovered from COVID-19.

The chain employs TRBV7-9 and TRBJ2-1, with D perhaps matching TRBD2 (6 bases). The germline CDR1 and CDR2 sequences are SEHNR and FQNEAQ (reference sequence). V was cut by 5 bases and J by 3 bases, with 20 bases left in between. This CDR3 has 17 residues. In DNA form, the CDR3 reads TGTGCCAGCAGCCTACGGGGGACCTCAGATTTCTACAATGAGCAGTTCTTC. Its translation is CASSLRGTSDFYNEQFF.

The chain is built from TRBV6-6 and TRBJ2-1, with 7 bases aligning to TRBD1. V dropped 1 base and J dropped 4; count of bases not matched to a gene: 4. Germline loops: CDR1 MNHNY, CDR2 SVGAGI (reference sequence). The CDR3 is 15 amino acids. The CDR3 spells CASSYWTGKYNEQFF. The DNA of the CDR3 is TGTGCCAGCAGTTACTGGACAGGAAAATACAATGAGCAGTTCTTC.

CDR3: CASSPLLSGELFF. The CDR3 DNA reads as TGTGCCAGCAGCCCCCTTCTGAGCGGGGAGCTGTTTTTT. The rearrangement joins TRBV4-2 to TRBJ2-2; D unclear. V was pared by 4 bases and J by 7 bases, with 10 bases between. Looked up from germline, CDR1 is LGHNA and CDR2 is YNFKEQ. CDR3 length equals 13 residues.

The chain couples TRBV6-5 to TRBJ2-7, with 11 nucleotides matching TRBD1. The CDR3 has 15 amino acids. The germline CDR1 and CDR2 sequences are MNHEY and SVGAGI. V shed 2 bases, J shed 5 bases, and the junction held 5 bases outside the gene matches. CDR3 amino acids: CASSYTGTGGNEQYF. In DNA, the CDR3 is TGTGCCAGCAGTTACACCGGGACAGGGGGGAACGAGCAGTACTTC.

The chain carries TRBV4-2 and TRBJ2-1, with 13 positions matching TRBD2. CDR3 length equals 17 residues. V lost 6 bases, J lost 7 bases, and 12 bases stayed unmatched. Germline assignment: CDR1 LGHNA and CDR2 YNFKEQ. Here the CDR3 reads CASRLGLAGALWNEQFF. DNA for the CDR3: TGTGCCAGCAGACTCGGACTAGCGGGAGCTCTTTGGAATGAGCAGTTCTTC.

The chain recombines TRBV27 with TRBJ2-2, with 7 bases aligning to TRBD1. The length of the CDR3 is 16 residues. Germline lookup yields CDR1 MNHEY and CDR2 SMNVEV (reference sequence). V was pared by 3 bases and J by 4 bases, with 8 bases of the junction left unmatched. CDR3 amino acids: CASSFQGWDSTGELFF. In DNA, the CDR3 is TGTGCCAGCAGTTTCCAGGGCTGGGACAGCACCGGGGAGCTGTTTTTT.

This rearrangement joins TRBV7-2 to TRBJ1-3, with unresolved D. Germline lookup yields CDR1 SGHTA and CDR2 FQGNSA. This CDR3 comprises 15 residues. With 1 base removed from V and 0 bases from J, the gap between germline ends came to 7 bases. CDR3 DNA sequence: TGTGCCAGCAGCTTAGGAGGGCCCTCTGGAAACACCATATATTTT. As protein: CASSLGGPSGNTIYF.

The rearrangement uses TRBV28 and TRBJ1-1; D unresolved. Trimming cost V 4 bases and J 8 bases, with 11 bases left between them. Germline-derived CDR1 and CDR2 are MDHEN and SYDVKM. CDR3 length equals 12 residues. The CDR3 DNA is TGTGCCAGCAGTTCACCCACGGGGGAAGCTTTCTTT. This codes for CASSSPTGEAFF. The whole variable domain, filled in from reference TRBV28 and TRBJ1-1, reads DVKVTQSSRYLVKRTGEKVFLECVQDMDHENMFWYRQDPGLGLRLIYFSYDVKMKEKGDIPEGYSVSREKKERFSLILESASTNQTSMYLCASSSPTGEAFFGQGTRLTVV.

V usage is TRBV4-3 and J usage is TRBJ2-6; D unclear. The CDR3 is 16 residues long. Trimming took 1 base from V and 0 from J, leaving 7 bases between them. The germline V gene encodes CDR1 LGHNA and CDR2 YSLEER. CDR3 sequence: CASSQGEVSGANVLTF. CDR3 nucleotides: TGCGCCAGCAGCCAAGGTGAGGTCTCTGGGGCCAACGTCCTGACTTTC.

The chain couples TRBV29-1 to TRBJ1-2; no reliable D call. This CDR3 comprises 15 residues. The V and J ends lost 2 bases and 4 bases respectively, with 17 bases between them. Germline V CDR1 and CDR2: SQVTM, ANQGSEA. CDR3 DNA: TGCAGCGTTGAATACTTGACAAAAATGTTCTATGGCTACACCTTC. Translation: CSVEYLTKMFYGYTF. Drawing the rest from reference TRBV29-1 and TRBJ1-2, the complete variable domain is SAVISQKPSRDICQRGTSLTIQCQVDSQVTMMFWYRQQPGQSLTLIATANQGSEATYESGFVIDKFPISRPNLTFSTLTVSNMSPEDSSIYLCSVEYLTKMFYGYTFGSGTRLTVV.

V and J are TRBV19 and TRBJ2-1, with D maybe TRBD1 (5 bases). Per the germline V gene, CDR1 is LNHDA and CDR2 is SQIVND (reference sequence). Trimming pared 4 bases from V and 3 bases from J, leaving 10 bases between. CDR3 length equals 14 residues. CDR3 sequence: CASSTKGFYNEQFF. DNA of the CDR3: TGTGCCAGTAGTACCAAGGGGTTCTACAATGAGCAGTTCTTC.

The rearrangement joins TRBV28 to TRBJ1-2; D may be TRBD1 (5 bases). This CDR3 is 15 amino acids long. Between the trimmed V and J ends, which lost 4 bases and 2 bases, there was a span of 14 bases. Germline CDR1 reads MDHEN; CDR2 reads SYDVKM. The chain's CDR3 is CASSSLGGGNYGYTF. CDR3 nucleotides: TGTGCCAGCAGTTCACTTGGGGGGGGAAACTATGGCTACACCTTC.

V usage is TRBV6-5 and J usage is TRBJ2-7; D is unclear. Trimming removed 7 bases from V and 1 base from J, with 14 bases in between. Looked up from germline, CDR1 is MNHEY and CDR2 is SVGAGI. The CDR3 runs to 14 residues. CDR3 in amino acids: CASTSTAVSYEQYF. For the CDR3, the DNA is TGTGCCAGCACCTCCACGGCGGTTTCCTACGAGCAGTACTTC.

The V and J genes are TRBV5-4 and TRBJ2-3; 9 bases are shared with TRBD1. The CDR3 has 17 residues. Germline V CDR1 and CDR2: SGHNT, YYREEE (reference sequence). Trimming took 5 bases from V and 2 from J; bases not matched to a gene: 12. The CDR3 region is CASRDRGRHFLTDTQYF. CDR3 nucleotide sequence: TGTGCCAGCAGGGACAGGGGCCGCCATTTCCTCACAGATACGCAGTATTTT.

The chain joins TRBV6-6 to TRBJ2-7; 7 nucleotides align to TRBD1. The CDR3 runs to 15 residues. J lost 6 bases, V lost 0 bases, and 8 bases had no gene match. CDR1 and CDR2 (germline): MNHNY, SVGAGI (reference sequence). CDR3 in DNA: TGTGCCAGCAGTTACTCGGGGACAGAGGGGCTCGAGCAGTACTTC. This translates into CASSYSGTEGLEQYF.